Reported below is one T cell receptor beta chain. The PCR employed 60 Vbeta primers together with 13 Jbeta primers. Clones were sequenced by immunoSEQ multiplex PCR, and TCRdb holds only the in-frame ones, with some missing. The table has about 160,000 clones, 79% seen once. These data originate in a study of cytomegalovirus exposure and HLA in healthy donors. Material for sequencing was PBMCs. The source of this sequence is a man in his forties or fifties in good health and CMV-seropositive.

In DNA form, the CDR3 reads TGTGCCAGCAGTGAACAGGGTGTGGATGGCTACACCTTC. Translation: CASSEQGVDGYTF. The chain employs TRBV2 and TRBJ1-2, with a possible D match to TRBD1 (5 bases). The germline V and J ends were trimmed by 2 bases and 6 bases, with 10 bases remaining between them. From germline, CDR1 is SNHLY and CDR2 FYNNEI. This CDR3 has 13 residues.